The T cell receptor beta chain under discussion was sequenced for a study of T cells in localized non-small cell lung cancer. The repertoire was sequenced with immunoSEQ multiplex PCR; TCRdb's copy has only in-frame clones and lacks some. Here the sample spans roughly 50,000 clones, more than 85% being singletons. This TCR was recovered from a man between 40 and 70 years old with stage I lung adenocarcinoma. The sample was peripheral blood, taken before any cancer treatment.

The CDR3 DNA is TGTGCCAGCAGCTTAAATTCGAACTATGGCTACACCTTC. Its translation is CASSLNSNYGYTF. The chain links TRBV7-3 to TRBJ1-2; D gene unclear. Germline values: CDR1 SGHTA, CDR2 FQGTGA. The CDR3 spans 13 residues. The ends were cut back, 1 base at V and 2 bases at J, with 5 bases in the middle.